The 20 T cell receptor beta chains in this list originate from one sample, sequenced in a study of CD8+ T cells in alopecia areata (dated by TCRdb to the late 2010s). What the time point label conveys for this sample: about 4 weeks on oral tofacitinib. Per the publication, the treatment or condition label means: oral pan-JAK inhibitor, 5-10 mg twice daily. Library generation was performed with the immunoSEQ multiplex PCR assay. RNA was extracted from all samples and reverse transcribed into cDNA as template for TCR sequencing. TCRdb re-hosts the immuneACCESS table, in-frame sequences only. Its copies lack some clones; in the studies checked, an unresolved V gene accounts for under half of them, and the cause for the rest is not known. The sample data list over 200,000 clones, and 55% to 70% of these were observed just once. The top ten clonotypes cover around 4.2% of the sample. This specimen was CD4+ T cells sorted from blood, taken at week 4, from a patient treated with tofacitinib. These receptors were obtained from a human donor with alopecia areata.

This clone was counted a few times. The chain links TRBV5-1 to TRBJ2-3, with TRBD2 matching over 7 bases. CDR3 size: 15 residues. The V segment lost 2 bases and the J segment 6 bases; nucleotides outside the gene matches: 9. Germline CDR1 and CDR2: SGHRS and YFSETQ. CDR3 protein: CASSFTSAGEDTQYF. Here the CDR3 DNA reads TGCGCCAGCAGCTTTACTAGCGCGGGGGAGGATACGCAGTATTTT.

V and J are TRBV23-1 and TRBJ1-4; D not certain. TRBV23-1 is noted as an ORF with a role that remains uncertain. The ends were cut back, 0 bases at V and 4 bases at J, with 15 bases in the middle. The CDR3 is made up of 17 amino acids. The CDR3 spells CASSQSRQTTFNEKLFF. For the CDR3, the DNA is TGCGCCAGCAGTCAATCGAGGCAGACGACGTTTAATGAAAAACTGTTTTTT.

The V and J genes are TRBV5-1 and TRBJ2-4; weak D call: TRBD1 (5 bases). Germline CDR1 SGHRS, CDR2 YFSETQ. With 5 bases removed from V and 7 bases from J, the gap between germline ends came to 7 bases. The CDR3 length is 11 residues. The CDR3 sequence: CASRSGNIQYF. DNA for the CDR3: TGCGCCAGCAGATCAGGGAACATTCAGTACTTC.

The V gene is TRBV30, the J gene TRBJ2-1; perhaps TRBD2 as D (6 bases). The germline V gene encodes CDR1 GTSNPN and CDR2 SVGIG (reference sequence). V lost 0 bases to trimming and J lost 6 bases, with 15 bases between them. This CDR3 has 15 residues. Written as DNA, the CDR3 is TGTGCCTGGAGTGTACGGGGGACCCGTGGCAATGAGCAGTTCTTC. Amino acids: CAWSVRGTRGNEQFF.

The sample holds a few counts of this clone. This rearrangement joins TRBV6-5 to TRBJ1-2; a weak D match, TRBD1 (6 bases). The germline V gene has CDR1 MNHEY and CDR2 SVGAGI. Trimming stripped 6 bases from V and 8 bases from J, with 16 bases between. The CDR3 is 13 residues long. The CDR3 is CASSPTGIGGYTF. Written as DNA, the CDR3 is TGTGCCAGCAGCCCCACAGGGATAGGAGGCTACACCTTC.

V and J are TRBV15 and TRBJ1-2; TRBD1 agrees at 7 bases. This CDR3 has 14 residues. The germline gives CDR1 LNHNV, CDR2 YYDKDF (reference sequence). V lost 5 bases to trimming and J lost 7 bases; unmatched junction nucleotides: 10. CDR3 sequence reads: CATSGRTGAGGYTF. The CDR3 region has the DNA TGTGCCACCAGCGGGCGTACAGGGGCAGGTGGCTACACCTTC.

The sample holds a few counts of this clone. CDR3 in amino acids: CASSLASGGGLDTQYF. The DNA for the CDR3 is TGTGCCAGCAGCTTGGCCAGTGGGGGAGGGCTAGATACGCAGTATTTT. This sequence joins TRBV5-6 and TRBJ2-3, with TRBD2 identical over 7 bases. With V trimmed by 0 bases and J by 5 bases, 9 bases remained unmatched. Germline lookup yields CDR1 SGHDT and CDR2 YYEEEE. This CDR3 is built from 16 residues.

The chain is built from TRBV30 and TRBJ1-2; D possibly corresponds to TRBD1 (6 bases). The CDR3 extends over 12 amino acids. Looked up from germline, CDR1 is GTSNPN and CDR2 is SVGIG (reference sequence). V lost 4 bases, J lost 6 bases, and 12 bases lay in between. The CDR3 DNA sequence: TGTGCCTGGAAGTGGACAGAGAATGGCTACACCTTC. It specifies CAWKWTENGYTF.

The rearrangement links TRBV7-2 to TRBJ2-5; the match to TRBD2 covers 15 bases. The length of the CDR3 is 17 residues. The V gene end was trimmed by 5 bases and the J gene end by 2 bases; junction bases not matched to a gene: 6. From germline, CDR1 is SGHTA and CDR2 FQGNSA. The CDR3: CASSIQGLAGGQETQYF. In DNA form, the CDR3 reads TGTGCCAGCAGCATCCAGGGACTAGCGGGGGGTCAAGAGACCCAGTACTTC.

The gene calls are TRBV30 and TRBJ1-6; D unresolved. V was trimmed by 3 bases and J by 2 bases, leaving 14 bases between them. Germline V gene lookup returns CDR1 GTSNPN and CDR2 SVGIG (reference sequence). This CDR3 has 16 residues. CDR3 in amino acids: CAWRRGEGTYNSPLHF. CDR3 nucleotides: TGTGCCTGGAGAAGAGGAGAGGGAACCTATAATTCACCCCTCCACTTT.

This chain joins TRBV18 and TRBJ1-1; 9 nucleotides align to TRBD1. The CDR3 spans 14 residues. Germline CDR1 is KGHSH and CDR2 is LQKENI. With 4 bases clipped from V and 6 bases from J, the junction kept 6 bases outside the gene matches. The CDR3 protein is CASSQKTGGSEAFF. The CDR3 DNA follows: TGTGCCAGCTCACAAAAAACAGGGGGCTCTGAAGCTTTCTTT. Using reference TRBV18 and TRBJ1-1 for the parts outside the CDR3, the full variable domain is NAGVMQNPRHLVRRRGQEARLRCSPMKGHSHVYWYRQLPEEGLKFMVYLQKENIIDESGMPKERFSAEFPKEGPSILRIQQVVRGDSAAYFCASSQKTGGSEAFFGQGTRLTVV.

V usage is TRBV7-2 and J usage is TRBJ1-2; D is ambiguous. The V gene lost 5 bases and the J gene lost 7 bases, with 14 bases spanning the gap. The CDR3 totals 13 residues. Germline V gene sequence: CDR1 SGHTA, CDR2 FQGNSA. In DNA, the CDR3 is TGTGCCAGCAGCAGGACCCCCGGAGGTGGCTACACCTTC. Amino acids: CASSRTPGGGYTF.

This sequence joins TRBV30 and TRBJ2-1, with D perhaps matching TRBD1 (5 bases). Per germline, CDR1 GTSNPN and CDR2 SVGIG (reference sequence). V shed 5 bases and J shed 0 bases, with 14 bases lying between them. This CDR3 has 15 residues. Here the CDR3 DNA reads TGTGCCTGGGGCGGCAAGGGGTCCTCCTACAATGAGCAGTTCTTC. Translation: CAWGGKGSSYNEQFF.

V usage is TRBV30 and J usage is TRBJ2-3; D is ambiguous. This CDR3 has 14 amino acids. The germline CDR1 and CDR2 sequences are GTSNPN and SVGIG (reference sequence). The germline V and J ends were trimmed by 1 base and 3 bases, with 11 bases remaining between them. CDR3 sequence (DNA): TGTGCCTGGAGTGGAGGTGATCGGACAGATACGCAGTATTTT. As protein: CAWSGGDRTDTQYF.

The V and J genes are TRBV7-2 and TRBJ2-4; 7 bases are a match to TRBD1. The CDR3 sequence is 15 residues long. The J segment lost 10 bases and the V segment lost 5 bases, leaving 14 bases of the junction unmatched. CDR1 is SGHTA and CDR2 is FQGNSA in the germline V gene. The CDR3 coding sequence is TGTGCCAGCAGCGCAGGGACGTCCCCCAGGGGGATTCAGTACTTC. Translating gives CASSAGTSPRGIQYF.

The chain links TRBV6-5 to TRBJ2-7; 8 bases are a match to TRBD1. The CDR3 loop spans 14 amino acids. The V gene's germline CDR1 is MNHEY and CDR2 SVGAGI. Trimming cost V 2 bases and J 6 bases; bases outside gene matches: 6. The CDR3 nucleotides read TGTGCCAGCAGTTACACCCTCGACAGGGGCGAGCAGTACTTC. Its translation: CASSYTLDRGEQYF.

CDR3 nucleotide sequence: TGTGCCTGGAGTGTGAACTATCCCGGGGAGCTGTTTTTT. This gives the protein CAWSVNYPGELFF. The V and J genes are TRBV30 and TRBJ2-2, with D unclear. Germline V gene lookup returns CDR1 GTSNPN and CDR2 SVGIG (reference sequence). V was pared by 0 bases and J by 6 bases, with 8 bases between. This CDR3 comprises 13 residues.

This chain connects TRBV7-9 to TRBJ1-2; D call uncertain. Germline V gene sequence: CDR1 SEHNR, CDR2 FQNEAQ (reference sequence). The CDR3 runs to 10 residues. Trimming removed 10 bases from V and 3 bases from J, with 6 bases in between. The CDR3 spells CAIGDYGYTF. CDR3 sequence (DNA): TGTGCCATCGGGGACTATGGCTACACCTTC.

The rearrangement uses TRBV4-3 and TRBJ1-5; the D is unclear. The germline V gene encodes CDR1 LGHNA and CDR2 YSLEER. This CDR3 has 15 amino acids. Trimming shortened V by 0 bases and J by 3 bases, and 9 bases separated the two germline ends. The CDR3 DNA sequence: TGCGCCAGCAGCCAAGAGCGAACGACCAATCAGCCCCAGCATTTT. Its protein is CASSQERTTNQPQHF.

This clone was recorded once. The J gene is TRBJ2-5, the V gene TRBV7-2; D may match TRBD1 or TRBD2 (5 bases each). V was trimmed by 5 bases and J by 5 bases, leaving 21 bases between them. The germline V gene encodes CDR1 SGHTA and CDR2 FQGNSA. CDR3 size: 16 residues. CDR3 DNA: TGTGCCAGCAGCACGAGGGGCGTCAGGAAAGGGGAGACCCAGTACTTC. Translating it yields CASSTRGVRKGETQYF.